This entry lists 5 T cell receptor beta chains sequenced from one sample in a study of blood T cell repertoires in COVID-19. Profiled with immunoSEQ multiplex PCR; TCRdb holds only in-frame clones, not every one. The sample consists of some 260,000 clones, approximately 91% of them appearing once. The material sequenced was peripheral blood. The receptors originated from a woman between 35 and 50 years old who had recovered from COVID-19.

The V and J genes are TRBV19 and TRBJ2-1, with D perhaps matching TRBD2 (6 bases). Germline-derived CDR1 and CDR2 are LNHDA and SQIVND (reference sequence). Trimming stripped 5 bases from V and 9 bases from J, with 11 bases between. CDR3 length: 12 residues. CDR3 in amino acids: CASSPSRGEQFF. In DNA, the CDR3 is TGTGCCAGTAGTCCTTCGCGGGGTGAGCAGTTCTTC.

This chain joins TRBV7-6 and TRBJ2-5, with 11 bases identical to TRBD2. The length of the CDR3 is 15 residues. V shed 3 bases and J 4 bases; nucleotides not matched to a gene: 4. Looked up from germline, CDR1 is SGHVS and CDR2 is FNYEAQ. The CDR3 sequence: CASSFSGGGGETQYF. CDR3 nucleotides: TGTGCCAGCAGCTTTAGCGGGGGGGGAGGAGAGACCCAGTACTTC. The full variable domain, rest sourced from reference TRBV7-6 and TRBJ2-5, is GAGVSQSPRYKVTKRGQDVALRCDPISGHVSLYWYRQALGQGPEFLTYFNYEAQQDKSGLPNDRFSAERPEGSISTLTIQRTEQRDSAMYRCASSFSGGGGETQYFGPGTRLLVL.

This chain uses TRBV2 with TRBJ2-5; a possible D gene is TRBD2 (5 bases). Looked up from germline, CDR1 is SNHLY and CDR2 is FYNNEI. Trimming stripped 10 bases from V and 3 bases from J, with 18 bases between. This CDR3 has 14 residues. CDR3 coding DNA: TGTGCCACTCGCACTTTACTAGGAAAAGAGACCCAGTACTTC. This sequence encodes CATRTLLGKETQYF.

V and J are TRBV7-2 and TRBJ2-1, with a tentative D call TRBD2 (6 bases). V lost 1 base, J lost 2 bases, and 15 bases lay in between. The length of the CDR3 is 17 residues. Looked up from germline, CDR1 is SGHTA and CDR2 is FQGNSA. CDR3 coding DNA: TGTGCCAGCAGCTTAGATGGCAGTCGGGGGACCTACAATGAGCAGTTCTTC. It codes for CASSLDGSRGTYNEQFF.

In its sample, this clone was seen a few times. The chain has TRBV6-2 or TRBV6-3 and TRBJ2-1; 7 positions agree with TRBD2. The CDR3 loop spans 15 amino acids. CDR1 is MNHEY, CDR2 SVGEGT, per germline. After removal of 4 bases from V and 3 bases from J, the junction contained 6 bases not matched to a gene. The CDR3 here is CASSFRASGYNEQFF. The CDR3 DNA follows: TGTGCCAGCAGTTTCAGGGCTAGCGGCTACAATGAGCAGTTCTTC.